A single sample is the source of the 22 T cell receptor beta chains below, sequenced in a study of blood T cell repertoires in COVID-19. Assay: immunoSEQ multiplex PCR; the TCRdb copy retains only in-frame clones and omits some. The profile shows around 620,000 clones, 80% to 90% of them singletons. Material: peripheral blood. All receptors derive from a woman younger than 30 with acute or convalescent COVID-19.

The rearrangement uses TRBV13 and TRBJ1-2; D gene unclear. Germline values: CDR1 PRHDT, CDR2 FYEKMQ (reference sequence). The CDR3 consists of 16 residues. Between the trimmed V and J ends, which lost 4 bases and 5 bases, there was a span of 20 bases. DNA of the CDR3: TGTGCCAGCAGCTCTAATGTAGATATGGAGTCATATGGCTACACCTTC. Protein sequence: CASSSNVDMESYGYTF.

The chain joins TRBV2 to TRBJ2-2, with TRBD2 identical over 7 bases. After removal of 7 bases from V and 2 bases from J, the junction contained 10 bases not matched to a gene. This CDR3 contains 16 residues. Germline values: CDR1 SNHLY, CDR2 FYNNEI. The CDR3 sequence is CASTSAGPLNTGELFF. CDR3 DNA sequence: TGTGCCAGCACTTCAGCGGGGCCACTTAACACCGGGGAGCTGTTTTTT.

This clone was seen just once. V and J are TRBV2 and TRBJ2-5, with D tentatively TRBD2 (5 bases). Germline V gene data show CDR1 as SNHLY and CDR2 as FYNNEI. The ends were cut back, 8 bases at V and 5 bases at J, with 9 bases in the middle. This CDR3 has 11 residues. The CDR3 nucleotides read TGTGCCAGCCGAGGGTGGGAGACCCAGTACTTC. This codes for CASRGWETQYF. Filled out from reference TRBV2 and TRBJ2-5, the complete variable domain reads EPEVTQTPSHQVTQMGQEVILRCVPISNHLYFYWYRQILGQKVEFLVSFYNNEISEKSEIFDDQFSVERPDGSNFTLKIRSTKLEDSAMYFCASRGWETQYFGPGTRLLVL.

The chain links TRBV18 to TRBJ1-1, with unresolved D. Germline lookup yields CDR1 KGHSH and CDR2 LQKENI. This CDR3 has 13 amino acids. Trimming shortened V by 5 bases and J by 8 bases, and 15 bases separated the two germline ends. Here the CDR3 reads CASSTTWGEEAFF. The CDR3 nucleotides are TGTGCCAGCTCAACGACCTGGGGAGAGGAAGCTTTCTTT.

This clone has just one count. This chain links TRBV9 with TRBJ2-5, with D maybe TRBD1 (5 bases). CDR1 is SGDLS and CDR2 is YYNGEE in the germline V gene. V lost 3 bases, J lost 5 bases, and 11 bases lay in between. The CDR3 consists of 13 residues. CDR3: CASSGGQTETQYF. CDR3 bases: TGTGCCAGCAGCGGGGGCCAGACGGAGACCCAGTACTTC.

CDR3: CASSLGGDTGELFF. The CDR3 nucleotides read TGTGCCAGCAGCTTAGGCGGGGACACCGGGGAGCTGTTTTTT. The rearrangement joins TRBV5-4 to TRBJ2-2; a possible D gene is TRBD2 (6 bases). V lost 2 bases to trimming and J lost 3 bases, with 8 bases between them. The germline V gene has CDR1 SGHNT and CDR2 YYREEE (reference sequence). CDR3 length: 14 amino acids. The variable domain in full, with the rest retrieved from reference TRBV5-4 and TRBJ2-2, is ETGVTQSPTHLIKTRGQQVTLRCSSQSGHNTVSWYQQALGQGPQFIFQYYREEENGRGNFPPRFSGLQFPNYSSELNVNALELDDSALYLCASSLGGDTGELFFGEGSRLTVL.

The V call is TRBV4-1, the J call TRBJ1-5, with D unclear. Germline assignment: CDR1 MGHRA and CDR2 YSYEKL. This CDR3 has 15 residues. The V and J ends lost 4 bases and 0 bases respectively, with 10 bases between them. As DNA, the CDR3 is TGCGCCAGCAGCCTAAACAGCAATAGCAATCAGCCCCAGCATTTT. Protein sequence: CASSLNSNSNQPQHF.

The chain employs TRBV6-2 or TRBV6-3 and TRBJ1-5; TRBD1 aligns across 7 bases. This CDR3 has 18 amino acids. The germline CDR1 and CDR2 sequences are MNHEY and SVGEGT. J was trimmed by 0 bases and V by 2 bases; bases with no gene match: 10. The CDR3: CASSYQMDRIYSNQPQHF. CDR3 nucleotides: TGTGCCAGCAGTTACCAAATGGACAGGATTTATAGCAATCAGCCCCAGCATTTT.

The V gene is TRBV7-8, the J gene TRBJ1-2, with 7 bases that match TRBD1. The CDR3 runs to 16 residues. J gave up 4 bases and V 0 bases, and 8 bases lay outside the gene matches. The germline CDR1 and CDR2 sequences are SGHVS and FQNEAQ. Here the CDR3 DNA reads TGTGCCAGCAGCTTAGCGGGGACAGCCGGTATCTATGGCTACACCTTC. This sequence encodes CASSLAGTAGIYGYTF.

The V and J genes are TRBV5-1 and TRBJ2-7; a possible D gene is TRBD1 (6 bases). Trimming removed 4 bases at V and 0 bases at J, with 11 bases between. The CDR3 contains 14 residues. CDR1 and CDR2 (germline): SGHRS, YFSETQ. The CDR3 loop is CASSLTGISYEQYF. CDR3 coding DNA: TGCGCCAGCAGCCTTACAGGGATCTCCTACGAGCAGTACTTC.

This clone occurred once. The rearrangement joins TRBV10-3 to TRBJ1-5; 9 bases agree with TRBD1. Trimming took 4 bases from V and 7 from J; bases not matched to a gene: 5. CDR1 and CDR2 (germline): ENHRY, SYGVKD. The CDR3 consists of 14 residues. CDR3 nucleotide sequence: TGTGCCATCAGTGTAACAGGGGGCCGACAGCCCCAGCATTTT. This sequence encodes CAISVTGGRQPQHF.

There are a few counts of this clone. The chain uses TRBV5-4 and TRBJ1-6; D remains unclear. V lost 3 bases to trimming and J lost 4 bases, with 2 bases between them. CDR1 and CDR2 (germline): SGHNT, YYREEE (reference sequence). There are 12 residues in the CDR3. This CDR3 is CASSSYNSPLHF. DNA for the CDR3: TGTGCCAGCAGCTCTTATAATTCACCCCTCCACTTT.

The V call is TRBV19, the J call TRBJ1-1; tentatively, D is TRBD1 (6 bases). Germline-derived CDR1 and CDR2 are LNHDA and SQIVND (reference sequence). This CDR3 is 12 amino acids long. Trimming shortened V by 11 bases and J by 4 bases, and 14 bases separated the two germline ends. CDR3 region: CASQDRFTEAFF. The CDR3 DNA sequence: TGTGCCTCCCAGGACAGATTCACTGAAGCTTTCTTT.

In its sample, this clone was seen a few times. The sample has other DNA sequences that encode this CDR3 too. The V gene is TRBV6-5, the J gene TRBJ1-2; D call uncertain. There are 13 residues in the CDR3. Germline V gene data show CDR1 as MNHEY and CDR2 as SVGAGI. V gave up 6 bases and J gave up 2 bases, with 10 bases separating them. The chain's CDR3 is CASSRPGNYGYTF. The CDR3 DNA is TGTGCCAGCAGCCGCCCCGGGAACTATGGCTACACCTTC.

The chain combines TRBV19 with TRBJ1-2, with a weak D call TRBD1 (6 bases). CDR1 is LNHDA, CDR2 SQIVND, per germline (reference sequence). Between the trimmed V and J ends, which lost 8 bases and 6 bases, there was a span of 13 bases. This CDR3 is built from 12 residues. This chain's CDR3 is CASEDRMDGYTF. The CDR3, as DNA: TGTGCCAGTGAAGACAGGATGGATGGCTACACCTTC.

The chain employs TRBV19 and TRBJ2-7; D is ambiguous. The V gene's germline CDR1 is LNHDA and CDR2 SQIVND (reference sequence). The ends were cut back, 3 bases at V and 1 base at J, with 7 bases in the middle. The CDR3 has 13 amino acids. The CDR3 DNA reads TGTGCCAGTAGTATCGCAGTTTCCTACGAGCAGTACTTC. Its protein product is CASSIAVSYEQYF.

This chain joins TRBV21-1 and TRBJ2-7; the table calls TRBD2, which could not be checked here. TRBV21-1 is designated a pseudogene. CDR3 length: 16 residues. Here the CDR3 reads CASWQGSEIPPYEQYF. CDR3 bases: TGTGCCAGCTGGCAAGGCAGCGAGATCCCTCCCTACGAGCAGTACTTC.

V gene TRBV15 combines with J gene TRBJ2-7; the D gene is possibly TRBD1 (6 bases). The germline CDR1 and CDR2 sequences are LNHNV and YYDKDF (reference sequence). Trimming took 4 bases from V and 5 from J, leaving 15 bases between them. The CDR3 has 14 amino acids. Here the CDR3 reads CATSKRGINHEQYF. The CDR3 DNA reads TGTGCCACCAGCAAAAGGGGGATTAACCACGAGCAGTACTTC.

Comment on this clone: Other DNA sequences in the same sample also yield this CDR3. The genes are TRBV10-3 and TRBJ1-1; maybe TRBD1 (5 bases). V was clipped by 6 bases and J by 1 base, with 9 bases between them. CDR3 length equals 13 residues. Germline V CDR1 and CDR2: ENHRY, SYGVKD. CDR3 residues: CAIRAGPNTEAFF. Here the CDR3 DNA reads TGTGCCATCAGAGCGGGACCGAACACTGAAGCTTTCTTT.

The rearrangement links TRBV3-1 (or the pseudogene TRBV3-2) to TRBJ1-5; weak D call: TRBD1 (6 bases). The CDR3 contains 16 residues. Germline CDR1 LGHDT, CDR2 YNNKEL (reference sequence). V was pared by 1 base and J by 7 bases, with 17 bases between. The CDR3 nucleotides are TGTGCCAGCAGCCAAGGTGGCAGGGGAGATAAGCAGCCCCAGCATTTT. It is translated as CASSQGGRGDKQPQHF.

V gene TRBV14 combines with J gene TRBJ2-7; D possibly corresponds to TRBD2 (7 bases). V shed 5 bases and J shed 7 bases, with 30 bases lying between them. The CDR3 has 18 amino acids. In germline, CDR1 is SGHDN, CDR2 FVKESK. In DNA, the CDR3 is TGTGCCAGCAGCGCTCGGGACACCTCGGGACTATACCTGGGGGAGCAGTACTTC. It is translated as CASSARDTSGLYLGEQYF.

DNA for the CDR3: TGTGCCATCAGCAACCGACAGGGTAGTAATCAGCCCCAGCATTTT. Protein sequence: CAISNRQGSNQPQHF. This chain uses TRBV6-5 with TRBJ1-5; the match to TRBD1 covers 7 bases. Germline-derived CDR1 and CDR2 are MNHEY and SVGAGI. V lost 10 bases to trimming and J lost 4 bases; unmatched junction nucleotides: 13. The length of the CDR3 is 15 residues.